This T cell receptor (beta chain) came from a study of T cell responses to AZD1222 COVID-19 vaccine. The study's findings and limits: Spike as a whole was targeted by vaccine-associated CD4 TCRs, dominant at 160-218 and 743-854.

Germline values: CDR1 LNHNV, CDR2 YYDKDF (reference sequence). The CDR3 sequence is 15 residues long. V was clipped by 0 bases and J by 2 bases, with 9 bases between them. About this clone: Its target is unknown.

TCRdb's table, derived via immunoSEQ multiplex PCR, lists solely in-frame clones and lacks some. In the table there are about 130,000 clones, more than 90% of which are singletons. V gene TRBV15 combines with J gene TRBJ2-3; D call uncertain. This TCR was recovered from an adult in good health. Sequencing was performed on peripheral blood, taken on day 0 of AZD1222 vaccination. CDR3: CATSRDMGHTDTQYF. The CDR3 region has the DNA TGTGCCACCAGCAGAGATATGGGCCACACAGATACGCAGTATTTT.